This T cell receptor (beta chain) emerged from a study of cytomegalovirus exposure and HLA in healthy donors. General study findings and limits: Near-uniform donor sequencing depth was presumed by presence/absence analyses. Confirmation in vitro established that a few CMV-associated chains were specific for CMV antigens. Within an earlier analysis, most TCR beta V segments proved productive either about 87% or about 30% of the time.

PCR amplification relied on 60 Vbeta primers (plus 13 Jbeta primers). Repertoires were generated with immunoSEQ multiplex PCR, while TCRdb's copy carries only in-frame clones and drops some. This sample carries roughly 120,000 clones, 80% of them seen once, and the ten largest clones take 4.5% to 5.5%. Germline V gene lookup returns CDR1 SGHVS and CDR2 FQNEAQ. The CDR3 is 13 residues long. The J segment lost 0 bases and the V segment lost 6 bases, leaving 1 base of the junction unmatched. On this clone: Antigen unknown.

The gene calls are TRBV7-8 and TRBJ1-1, with TRBD1 matching 7 bases. The sequence was obtained from a man aged 25 to 40 in good health and CMV-seronegative. Sequencing was performed on PBMCs. In DNA form, the CDR3 reads TGTGCCAGCAGTAGGGGGCTGAACACTGAAGCTTTCTTT. This gives the protein CASSRGLNTEAFF.